The rows below give T cell receptor beta chains drawn from one sample of a study of early T cells in non-severe SARS-CoV-2 infection. TCRdb reprocessed the 5' RACE reads via MiXCR and lists one record per CDR3 protein. The sample holds tens of thousands of distinct CDR3 sequences, 8% to 11% seen once. Material: whole blood. Receptor source: an adult who was a healthcare worker with PCR-confirmed SARS-CoV-2 infection or an uninfected control (not recorded which). Both conserved end residues are part of each CDR3. A D gene is named only where the DNA matches it firmly. Size tells how often a clone was seen (once, few, many) or the class of an expanded clone, and some rows leave it out.

size: once
D: TRBD2
V: TRBV20-1
J: TRBJ2-3
DNA: TGCAGTGCTAGGCCTGGCGGGAGCTATACGCAGTATTTT
CDR3: CSARPGGSYTQYF

size: NA
D: NA
V: TRBV21-1
J: TRBJ2-1
DNA: TGTGCCAGCAGCAACCTAGCGGGATGTAGGGTGTTCTTC
CDR3: CASSNLAGCRVFF

size: many
D: TRBD1
V: TRBV4-3
J: TRBJ1-5
DNA: TGCGCCAGCAGCCCAGGACCGACAGGGTTGGGCGGCCAGCCCCAGCATTTT
CDR3: CASSPGPTGLGGQPQHF

size: NA
D: TRBD2
V: TRBV12-3/TRBV12-4
J: TRBJ2-3
DNA: TGTGCCAGCACCCGGAGGCTAGCGGGGGCAGATACGCAGTATTTT
CDR3: CASTRRLAGADTQYF

size: few
D: NA
V: TRBV5-1
J: TRBJ1-2
DNA: TGCGCCAGCAGCACAGGGACCGTTAACTATGGCTACACCTTC
CDR3: CASSTGTVNYGYTF

size: many
D: NA
V: TRBV10-3
J: TRBJ1-6
DNA: TGTGCCATCAGTGAGGACGGGTATAATTCACCCCTCCACTTT
CDR3: CAISEDGYNSPLHF

size: many
D: TRBD2
V: TRBV6-2/TRBV6-3
J: TRBJ2-3
DNA: TGTGCCAGCAGTCGGACTAGCGGGGACGCAGATACGCAGTATTTT
CDR3: CASSRTSGDADTQYF

size: few
D: NA
V: TRBV5-1
J: TRBJ2-3
DNA: TGCGCCAGCAGCTGGACAAGTGGAGATACGCAGTATTTT
CDR3: CASSWTSGDTQYF

size: few
D: NA
V: TRBV12-5
J: TRBJ2-2
DNA: TGTGCTAGTGGTTTCGCAGGGGAAGGGGACACCGGGGAGCTGTTTTTT
CDR3: CASGFAGEGDTGELFF

size: NA
D: TRBD2
V: TRBV20-1
J: TRBJ2-4
DNA: TGCAGTGCTAGTGGCGGGAGTAACATTCAGTACTTC
CDR3: CSASGGSNIQYF

size: NA
D: TRBD1
V: TRBV2
J: TRBJ1-2
DNA: TGTGCCAGCAGTGAAGCGGCGGGACAGGGACTTTATGGCTACACCTTC
CDR3: CASSEAAGQGLYGYTF

size: many
D: NA
V: TRBV5-4
J: TRBJ1-6
DNA: TGTGCCAGCAGCCCCGCGGGGATGGGTAATTCACCCCTCCACTTT
CDR3: CASSPAGMGNSPLHF

size: few
D: NA
V: TRBV2
J: TRBJ2-2
DNA: TGTGCCAGCACCGAGACACCTAACACCGGGGAGCTGTTTTTT
CDR3: CASTETPNTGELFF

size: NA
D: NA
V: TRBV6-6
J: TRBJ2-5
DNA: TGTGCCAGCAGTTACTCGTCCAGGGCAGAGACCCAGTACTTC
CDR3: CASSYSSRAETQYF

size: NA
D: NA
V: TRBV18
J: TRBJ1-5
DNA: TGTGCCAGCTCACCACCGGGGGGGTCGGATAGCAATCAGCCCCAGCATTTT
CDR3: CASSPPGGSDSNQPQHF

size: few
D: NA
V: TRBV27
J: TRBJ2-3
DNA: TGTGCCAGCAGTTTTTTCAGGTCTAGCACAGATACGCAGTATTTT
CDR3: CASSFFRSSTDTQYF

size: NA
D: NA
V: TRBV2
J: TRBJ2-1
DNA: TGTGCCAGCAGTTTAACCTCACGGCAGGATGAGCAGTTCTTC
CDR3: CASSLTSRQDEQFF

size: many
D: NA
V: TRBV14
J: TRBJ1-1
DNA: TGTGCCAGCAGTAAAAACTACGGGGCAGGTGGCACTGAAGCTTTCTTT
CDR3: CASSKNYGAGGTEAFF

size: NA
D: NA
V: TRBV7-8
J: TRBJ2-1
DNA: TGTGCCAGCAGCCAAAGGGACGGGGAGCAGTTCTTC
CDR3: CASSQRDGEQFF

size: many
D: NA
V: TRBV7-9
J: TRBJ2-7
DNA: TGTGCCAGCAGCTTAGCGCGTTCCCCGCTCGAGCAGTACTTC
CDR3: CASSLARSPLEQYF

size: many
D: NA
V: TRBV27
J: TRBJ2-7
DNA: TGTGCCAGCAGTTTGACAGCTTCGGACTACGAGCAGTACTTC
CDR3: CASSLTASDYEQYF

size: many
D: TRBD1
V: TRBV7-9
J: TRBJ1-1
DNA: TGTGCCAGCAGCCCGAGGACAGGGGCGAATCTAAACACTGAAGCTTTCTTT
CDR3: CASSPRTGANLNTEAFF

size: many
D: NA
V: TRBV6-2/TRBV6-3
J: TRBJ2-1
DNA: TGTGCCAGCAGTTTGTTATCCAGGGCACATGAGCAGTTCTTC
CDR3: CASSLLSRAHEQFF

size: NA
D: TRBD1
V: TRBV9
J: TRBJ2-7
DNA: TGTGCCAGCAGCGTAGACAGGGGCCACGAGCAGTACTTC
CDR3: CASSVDRGHEQYF

size: NA
D: NA
V: TRBV6-2/TRBV6-3
J: TRBJ2-5
DNA: TGTGCCAGCAGTTATGATGGGTCCAGAGGAGAGACCCAGTACTTC
CDR3: CASSYDGSRGETQYF

size: many
D: NA
V: TRBV9
J: TRBJ2-3
DNA: TGTGCCAGCAGCGTAGGTTTTTCCACAGATACGCAGTATTTT
CDR3: CASSVGFSTDTQYF

size: few
D: TRBD2
V: TRBV12-3/TRBV12-4
J: TRBJ2-3
DNA: TGTGCCAGCAGACTAGCGGGATCGGCAGATACGCAGTATTTT
CDR3: CASRLAGSADTQYF

size: many
D: TRBD2
V: TRBV5-1
J: TRBJ2-2
DNA: TGCGCCAGCAGCTTCAGAGCGGGAGGCTACACCGGGGAGCTGTTTTTT
CDR3: CASSFRAGGYTGELFF

size: NA
D: NA
V: TRBV6-6
J: TRBJ2-5
DNA: TGTGCCAGCAGTTACAGGGGGGAGACCCAGTACTTC
CDR3: CASSYRGETQYF

size: few
D: TRBD1
V: TRBV7-9
J: TRBJ2-1
DNA: TGTGCCAGCAGCCGCCCGCAGGGGGAGCGCTACAATGAGCAGTTCTTC
CDR3: CASSRPQGERYNEQFF

size: NA
D: NA
V: TRBV12-3/TRBV12-4
J: TRBJ2-4
DNA: TGTGCCAGCAGGGACGGGCCACCCAAAAACATTCAGTACTTC
CDR3: CASRDGPPKNIQYF

size: few
D: NA
V: TRBV29-1
J: TRBJ2-6
DNA: TGCAGCGTTGACGGACCCTCTGGGGCCAACGTCCTGACTTTC
CDR3: CSVDGPSGANVLTF

size: many
D: TRBD2
V: TRBV24-1
J: TRBJ2-7
DNA: TGTGCCACCAGTGACTTTAGCGGGAGGGCTCCCTTTTACGAGCAGTACTTC
CDR3: CATSDFSGRAPFYEQYF

size: few
D: TRBD2
V: TRBV19
J: TRBJ2-7
DNA: TGTGCCAGTACCATGGCCAATAGCGGGATATACGAGCAGTACTTC
CDR3: CASTMANSGIYEQYF

size: many
D: NA
V: TRBV6-1
J: TRBJ2-1
DNA: TGTGCCAGCAGTCCGATGTACAATGAGCAGTTCTTC
CDR3: CASSPMYNEQFF

size: many
D: NA
V: TRBV5-5
J: TRBJ2-1
DNA: TGTGCCAGCACCACCCCGGCCTACAATGAGCAGTTCTTC
CDR3: CASTTPAYNEQFF

size: NA
D: TRBD2
V: TRBV9
J: TRBJ2-7
DNA: TGTGCCAGCAGCGCCTCGGGACTAGCGGCCGAGCAGTACTTC
CDR3: CASSASGLAAEQYF

size: many
D: NA
V: TRBV5-5
J: TRBJ2-1
DNA: TGTGCCAGCAGAGGGCTAAGCTCCTACAATGAGCAGTTCTTC
CDR3: CASRGLSSYNEQFF

size: NA
D: NA
V: TRBV7-9
J: TRBJ1-1
DNA: TGTGCCAGCAGCTTAAATGTGGGCCGAGCTTTCTTT
CDR3: CASSLNVGRAFF

size: many
D: NA
V: TRBV3-1
J: TRBJ2-7
DNA: TGTGCCAGCAGCCAAGGGCAGGGCCGCTACGAGCAGTACTTC
CDR3: CASSQGQGRYEQYF

size: few
D: TRBD2
V: TRBV19
J: TRBJ2-3
DNA: TGTGCCAGTACGAACGCGGGAGTAATGAATACGCAGTATTTT
CDR3: CASTNAGVMNTQYF

size: few
D: NA
V: TRBV3-1
J: TRBJ2-7
DNA: TGTGCCAGCAGCCAAGGCGAGTCTAGCCGCTACGAGCAGTACTTC
CDR3: CASSQGESSRYEQYF

size: many
D: TRBD1
V: TRBV25-1
J: TRBJ2-6
DNA: TGTGCCAGCAGTGAACCGACCGGGACAGGGGCCTCTGGGGCCAACGTCCTGACTTTC
CDR3: CASSEPTGTGASGANVLTF

size: few
D: NA
V: TRBV7-9
J: TRBJ2-1
DNA: TGTGCCAGCAGCTTAGATGGGACATCATACAATGAGCAGTTCTTC
CDR3: CASSLDGTSYNEQFF

size: many
D: NA
V: TRBV4-3
J: TRBJ1-5
DNA: TGCGCCAGCAGCCAAGATGTGGGGGGGAAGGGTCAGCCCCAGCATTTT
CDR3: CASSQDVGGKGQPQHF